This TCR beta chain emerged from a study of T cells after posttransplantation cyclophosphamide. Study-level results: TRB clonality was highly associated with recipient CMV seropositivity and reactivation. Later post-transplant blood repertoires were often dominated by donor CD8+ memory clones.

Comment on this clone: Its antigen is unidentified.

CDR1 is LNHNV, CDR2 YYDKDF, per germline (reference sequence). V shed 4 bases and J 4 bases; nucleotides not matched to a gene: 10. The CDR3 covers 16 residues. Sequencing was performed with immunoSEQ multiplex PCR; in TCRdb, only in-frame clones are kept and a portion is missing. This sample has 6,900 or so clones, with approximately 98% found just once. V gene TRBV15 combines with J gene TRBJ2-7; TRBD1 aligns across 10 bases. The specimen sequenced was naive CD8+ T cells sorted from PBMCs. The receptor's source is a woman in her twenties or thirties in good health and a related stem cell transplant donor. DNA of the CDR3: TGTGCCACCAGCATAACGTTTGGACAGGGGGGATACGAGCAGTACTTC. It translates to CATSITFGQGGYEQYF. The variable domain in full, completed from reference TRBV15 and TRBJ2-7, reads DAMVIQNPRYQVTQFGKPVTLSCSQTLNHNVMYWYQQKSSQAPKLLFHYYDKDFNNEADTPDNFQSRRPNTSFCFLDIRSPGLGDTAMYLCATSITFGQGGYEQYFGPGTRLTVT.